This TCR beta chain was found in a study of human T cells and chemical hapten exposure. Study context: Each week of the roughly 25-week study, patients had diphenylcyclopropenone applied to the scalp.

Regarding time point: pre-sensitization, week 0. The treatment here: therapeutic diphenylcyclopropenone sensitization with weekly scalp DPC. Suited to DPC and affected by alopecia, the donors ranged from 18 to 70 years old. For the library, individual cDNA molecules each received unique molecular identifiers. Authors' analysis steps: Across samples, TCR counts had a median of roughly 91,000 and ranged from about 23,224 to 700,000. TCRdb ran MiXCR on the RACE reads and lists one entry per CDR3 protein. The authors' filters were not applied to this entry. Among about 80,000 distinct CDR3 sequences listed, around 15% were seen once. The clonotype originates from a woman aged 45-59 years with alopecia areata. Some clones in this sample may be carry-over from other donors' samples. Here the sequenced sample was whole blood, taken in connection with sensitization to the hapten diphenylcyclopropenone (DPC).

In DNA form, the CDR3 reads TGTGCCAGCAGAGGGGGGATAACCGGGGAGCTGTTTTTT. Translated: CASRGGITGELFF. The chain couples TRBV6-2 or TRBV6-3 to TRBJ2-2, with D tentatively TRBD1 or TRBD2 (6 bases each). Germline lookup yields CDR1 MNHEY and CDR2 SVGEGT. The CDR3 consists of 13 residues. With 6 bases removed from V and 5 bases from J, the gap between germline ends came to 10 bases.